This T cell receptor (beta chain) was captured in a study of shared clonotypes between healthy human individuals. Study observations and caveats: Richness estimates generally favored naive over memory subsets. Rarefaction exposed incomplete sorted-subset sequencing despite large depth.

CCR7-negative CD45RA+ TemRA cells were pooled with CD45RO+ cells for CD8 memory. TCRdb's copy holds only in-frame clones and misses some; the assay was immunoSEQ multiplex PCR. The table has roughly 400,000 clones, 95% to 97% seen once; the top ten hold 0.25% to 0.35%. This clone was observed a single time. No antigen is known for it. Per the germline V gene, CDR1 is MGHRA and CDR2 is YSYEKL. This CDR3 has 15 residues. The germline V and J ends were trimmed by 0 bases and 8 bases, with 16 bases remaining between them. The rearrangement uses TRBV4-1 and TRBJ1-2; D is possibly TRBD1 (5 bases). The material sequenced was memory CD8+ T cells sorted from blood. Documented subset: CD45RO+ cells pooled with CCR7-negative TemRA cells. This clonotype was obtained from a man aged 25-45 years in good health. For the CDR3, the DNA is TGCGCCAGCAGCCAAGAAGGAGGCAGGAGGGGAGGCTACACCTTC. It yields the protein CASSQEGGRRGGYTF.